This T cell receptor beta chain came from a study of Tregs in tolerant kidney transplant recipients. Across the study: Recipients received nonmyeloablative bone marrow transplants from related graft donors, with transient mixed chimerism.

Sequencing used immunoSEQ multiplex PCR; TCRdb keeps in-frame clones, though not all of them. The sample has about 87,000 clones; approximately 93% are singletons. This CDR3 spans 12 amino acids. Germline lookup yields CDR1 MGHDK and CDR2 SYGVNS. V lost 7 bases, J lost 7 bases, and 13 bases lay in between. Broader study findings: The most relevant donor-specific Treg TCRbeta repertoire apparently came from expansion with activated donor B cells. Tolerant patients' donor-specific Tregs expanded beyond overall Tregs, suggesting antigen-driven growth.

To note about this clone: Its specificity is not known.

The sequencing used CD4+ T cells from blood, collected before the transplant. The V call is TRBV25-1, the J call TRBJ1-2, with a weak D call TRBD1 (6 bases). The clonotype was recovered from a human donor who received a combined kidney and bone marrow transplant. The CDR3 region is CASNQGGFGYTF. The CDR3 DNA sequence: TGTGCCAGCAACCAAGGGGGATTTGGCTACACCTTC.